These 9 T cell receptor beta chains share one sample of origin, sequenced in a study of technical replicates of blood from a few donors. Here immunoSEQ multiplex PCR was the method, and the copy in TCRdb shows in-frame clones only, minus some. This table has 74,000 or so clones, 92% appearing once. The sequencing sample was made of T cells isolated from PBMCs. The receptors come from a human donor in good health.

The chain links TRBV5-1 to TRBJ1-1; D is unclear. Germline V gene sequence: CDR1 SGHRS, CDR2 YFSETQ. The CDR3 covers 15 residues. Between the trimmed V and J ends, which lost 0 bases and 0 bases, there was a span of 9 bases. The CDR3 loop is CASSLAGRLNTEAFF. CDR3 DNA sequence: TGCGCCAGCAGCTTGGCGGGGAGGCTGAACACTGAAGCTTTCTTT.

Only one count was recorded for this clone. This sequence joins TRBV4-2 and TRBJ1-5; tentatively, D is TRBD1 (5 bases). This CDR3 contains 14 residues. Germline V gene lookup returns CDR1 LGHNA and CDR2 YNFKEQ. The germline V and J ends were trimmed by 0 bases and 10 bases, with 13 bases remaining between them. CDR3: CASSQDRAGHPQHF. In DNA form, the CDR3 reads TGTGCCAGCAGCCAAGATCGAGCAGGGCATCCCCAGCATTTT.

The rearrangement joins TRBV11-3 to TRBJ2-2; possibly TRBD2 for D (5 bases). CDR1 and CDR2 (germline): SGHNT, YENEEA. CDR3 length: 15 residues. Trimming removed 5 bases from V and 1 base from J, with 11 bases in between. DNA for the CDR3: TGTGCCAGCAGCCCGAGACGGGAGAACACCGGGGAGCTGTTTTTT. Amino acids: CASSPRRENTGELFF.

The CDR3 sequence: CASSFPSGNQPQHF. CDR3 bases: TGTGCCAGCAGTTTCCCCTCGGGCAATCAGCCCCAGCATTTT. The chain joins TRBV28 to TRBJ1-5; D is uncertain. This CDR3 comprises 14 residues. Per germline, CDR1 MDHEN and CDR2 SYDVKM. Trimming shortened V by 3 bases and J by 2 bases, and 8 bases separated the two germline ends.

The CDR3 loop reads CASSQGTRAETQYF. As DNA, the CDR3 is TGCGCCAGCAGCCAAGGGACTAGGGCAGAGACCCAGTACTTC. The chain joins TRBV4-3 to TRBJ2-5; TRBD2 agrees at 7 bases. The CDR3 extends over 14 amino acids. Germline V gene sequence: CDR1 LGHNA, CDR2 YSLEER. Losses at the gene ends were 1 base for V and 4 bases for J; bases not matched to a gene: 3.

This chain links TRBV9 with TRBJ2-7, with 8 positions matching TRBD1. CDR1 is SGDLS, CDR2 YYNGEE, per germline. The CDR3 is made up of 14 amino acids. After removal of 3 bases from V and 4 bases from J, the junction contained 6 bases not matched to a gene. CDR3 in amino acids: CASSAGTGLYEQYF. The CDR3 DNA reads TGTGCCAGCAGCGCCGGGACAGGACTGTACGAGCAGTACTTC.

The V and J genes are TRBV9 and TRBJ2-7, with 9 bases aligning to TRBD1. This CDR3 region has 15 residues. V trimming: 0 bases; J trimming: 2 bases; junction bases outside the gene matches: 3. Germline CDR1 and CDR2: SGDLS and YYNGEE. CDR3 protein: CASSVEQGATYEQYF. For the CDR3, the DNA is TGTGCCAGCAGCGTAGAACAGGGGGCAACCTACGAGCAGTACTTC.

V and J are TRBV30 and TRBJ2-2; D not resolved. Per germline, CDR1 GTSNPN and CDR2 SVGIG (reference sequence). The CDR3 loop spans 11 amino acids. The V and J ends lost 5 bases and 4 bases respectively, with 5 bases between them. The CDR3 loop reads CAWGSTGELFF. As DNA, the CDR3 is TGTGCCTGGGGCAGCACCGGGGAGCTGTTTTTT.

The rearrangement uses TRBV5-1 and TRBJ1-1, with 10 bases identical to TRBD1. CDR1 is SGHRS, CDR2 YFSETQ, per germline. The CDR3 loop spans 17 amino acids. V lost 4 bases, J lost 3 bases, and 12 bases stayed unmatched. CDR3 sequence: CASSENSGTGVHTEAFF. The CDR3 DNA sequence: TGCGCCAGCAGCGAAAACTCCGGGACAGGGGTTCACACTGAAGCTTTCTTT.